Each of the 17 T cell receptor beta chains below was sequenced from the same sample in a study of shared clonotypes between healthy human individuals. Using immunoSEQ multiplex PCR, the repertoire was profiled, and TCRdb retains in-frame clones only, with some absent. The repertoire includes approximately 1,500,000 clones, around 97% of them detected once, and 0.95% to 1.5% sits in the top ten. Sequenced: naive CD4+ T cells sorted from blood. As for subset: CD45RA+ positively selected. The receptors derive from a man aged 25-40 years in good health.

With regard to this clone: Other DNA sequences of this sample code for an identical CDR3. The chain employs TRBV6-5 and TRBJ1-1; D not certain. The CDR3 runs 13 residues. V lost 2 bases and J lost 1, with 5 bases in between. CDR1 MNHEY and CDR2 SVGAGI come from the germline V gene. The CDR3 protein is CASSYRGNTEAFF. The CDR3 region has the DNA TGTGCCAGCAGTTACCGGGGGAACACTGAAGCTTTCTTT.

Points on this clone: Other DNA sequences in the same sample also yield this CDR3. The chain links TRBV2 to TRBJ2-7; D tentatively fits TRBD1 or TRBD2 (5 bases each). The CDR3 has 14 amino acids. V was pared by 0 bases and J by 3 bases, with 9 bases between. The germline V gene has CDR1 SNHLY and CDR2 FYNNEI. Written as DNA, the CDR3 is TGTGCCAGCAGTGAAGCGAGGGGAAACTACGAGCAGTACTTC. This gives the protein CASSEARGNYEQYF.

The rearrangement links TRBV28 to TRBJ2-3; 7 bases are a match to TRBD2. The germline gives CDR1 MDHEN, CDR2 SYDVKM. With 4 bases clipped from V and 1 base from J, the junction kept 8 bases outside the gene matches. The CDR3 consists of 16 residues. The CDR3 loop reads CASSYSFREGTDTQYF. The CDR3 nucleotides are TGTGCCAGCAGTTATAGCTTTCGGGAGGGCACAGATACGCAGTATTTT.

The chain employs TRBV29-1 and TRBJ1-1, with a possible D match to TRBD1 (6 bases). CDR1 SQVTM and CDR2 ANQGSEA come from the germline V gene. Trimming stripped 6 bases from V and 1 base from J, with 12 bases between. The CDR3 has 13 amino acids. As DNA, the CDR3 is TGCAGCGTGGTAAAGGGACAGAACACTGAAGCTTTCTTT. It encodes CSVVKGQNTEAFF.

The CDR3 sequence: CASSLLGQGFREQYF. As DNA, the CDR3 is TGTGCCAGCAGTTTGCTGGGACAGGGTTTTCGTGAGCAGTACTTC. This chain connects TRBV27 to TRBJ2-7; 9 bases agree with TRBD1. V lost 3 bases to trimming and J lost 7 bases; unmatched junction nucleotides: 10. Per germline, CDR1 MNHEY and CDR2 SMNVEV (reference sequence). The CDR3 runs to 15 residues.

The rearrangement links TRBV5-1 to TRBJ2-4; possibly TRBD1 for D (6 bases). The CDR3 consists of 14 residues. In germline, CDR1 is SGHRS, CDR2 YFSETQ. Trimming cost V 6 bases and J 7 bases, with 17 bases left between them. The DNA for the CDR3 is TGCGCCAGCACAGCCTTGGGGGCGGATAACATTCAGTACTTC. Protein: CASTALGADNIQYF.

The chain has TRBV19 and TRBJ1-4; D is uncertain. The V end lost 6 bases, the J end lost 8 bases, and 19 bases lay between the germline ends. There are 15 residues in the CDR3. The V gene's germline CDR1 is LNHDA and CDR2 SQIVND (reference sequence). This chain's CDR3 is CASSPTEGRGEKLFF. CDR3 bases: TGTGCCAGTAGCCCCACCGAGGGTCGAGGCGAAAAACTGTTTTTT.

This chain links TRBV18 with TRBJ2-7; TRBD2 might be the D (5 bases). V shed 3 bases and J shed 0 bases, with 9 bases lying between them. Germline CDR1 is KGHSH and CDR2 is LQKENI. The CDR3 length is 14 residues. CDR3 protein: CASSPQDFSYEQYF. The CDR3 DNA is TGTGCCAGCTCACCTCAGGACTTCTCCTACGAGCAGTACTTC.

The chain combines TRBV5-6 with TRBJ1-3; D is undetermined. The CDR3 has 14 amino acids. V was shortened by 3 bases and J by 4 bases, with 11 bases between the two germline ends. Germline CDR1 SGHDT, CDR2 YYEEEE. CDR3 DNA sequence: TGTGCCAGCAGCTACCATCCAGACGGAAACACCATATATTTT. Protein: CASSYHPDGNTIYF. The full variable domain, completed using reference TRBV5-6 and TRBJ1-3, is DAGVTQSPTHLIKTRGQQVTLRCSPKSGHDTVSWYQQALGQGPQFIFQYYEEEERQRGNFPDRFSGHQFPNYSSELNVNALLLGDSALYLCASSYHPDGNTIYFGEGSWLTVV.

The CDR3 region has the DNA TGTGCCAGCTGGGATTACAATGAGCAGTTCTTC. Translation gives CASWDYNEQFF. This chain joins TRBV2 and TRBJ2-1; D gene ambiguous. V was pared by 8 bases and J by 4 bases, with 6 bases between. This CDR3 has 11 residues. Germline CDR1 and CDR2: SNHLY and FYNNEI.

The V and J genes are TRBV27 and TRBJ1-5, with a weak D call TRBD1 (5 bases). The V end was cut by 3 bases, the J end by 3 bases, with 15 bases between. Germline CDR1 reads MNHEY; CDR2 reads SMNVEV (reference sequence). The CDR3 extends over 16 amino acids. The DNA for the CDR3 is TGTGCCAGCAGTTTTACGGGGGTCACCAACAATCAGCCCCAGCATTTT. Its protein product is CASSFTGVTNNQPQHF.

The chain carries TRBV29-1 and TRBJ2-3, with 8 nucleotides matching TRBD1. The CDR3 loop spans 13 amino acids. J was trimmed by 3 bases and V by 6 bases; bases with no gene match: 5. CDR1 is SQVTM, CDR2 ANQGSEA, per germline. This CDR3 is CSVRQGLTDTQYF. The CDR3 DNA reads TGCAGCGTCAGACAGGGGTTGACAGATACGCAGTATTTT.

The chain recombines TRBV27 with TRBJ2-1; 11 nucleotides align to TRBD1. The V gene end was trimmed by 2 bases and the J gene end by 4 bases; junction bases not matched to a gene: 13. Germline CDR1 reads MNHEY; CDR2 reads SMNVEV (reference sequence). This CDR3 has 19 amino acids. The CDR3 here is CASSLATTRDRGRYNEQFF. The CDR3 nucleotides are TGTGCCAGCAGTTTAGCCACGACCCGGGACAGGGGGAGGTACAATGAGCAGTTCTTC.

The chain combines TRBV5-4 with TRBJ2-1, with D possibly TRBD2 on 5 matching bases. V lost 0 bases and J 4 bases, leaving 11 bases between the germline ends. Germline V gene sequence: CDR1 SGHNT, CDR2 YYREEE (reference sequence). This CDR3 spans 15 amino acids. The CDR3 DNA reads TGTGCCAGCAGCTTGGTGGTCGGGGAATACAATGAGCAGTTCTTC. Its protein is CASSLVVGEYNEQFF.

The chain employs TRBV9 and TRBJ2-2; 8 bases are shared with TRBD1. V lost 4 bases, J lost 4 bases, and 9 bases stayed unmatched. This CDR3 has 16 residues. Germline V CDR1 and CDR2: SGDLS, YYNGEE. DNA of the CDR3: TGTGCCAGCAGCTCGAGGACAGGGAGAACCACCGGGGAGCTGTTTTTT. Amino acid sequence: CASSSRTGRTTGELFF.

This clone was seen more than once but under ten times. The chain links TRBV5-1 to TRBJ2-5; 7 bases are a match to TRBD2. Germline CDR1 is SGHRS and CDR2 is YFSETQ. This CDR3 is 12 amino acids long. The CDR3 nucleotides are TGCGTCCCTGGCGGGAGTAGCCAGACCCAGTACTTC. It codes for CVPGGSSQTQYF.

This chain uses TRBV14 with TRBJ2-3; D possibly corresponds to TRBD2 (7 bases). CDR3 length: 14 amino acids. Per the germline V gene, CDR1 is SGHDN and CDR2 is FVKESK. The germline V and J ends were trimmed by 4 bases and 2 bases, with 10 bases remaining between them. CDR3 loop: CASSRGGLTDTQYF. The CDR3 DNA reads TGTGCCAGCAGCCGGGGGGGGCTCACAGATACGCAGTATTTT.